This passage covers 10 T cell receptor beta chains from one sample sequenced in a study of cytomegalovirus exposure and HLA in healthy donors. The primer mix had 60 Vbeta and 13 Jbeta primers. Generated by immunoSEQ multiplex PCR, the TCRdb table keeps only in-frame clones and is missing some. The data hold around 130,000 clones, with roughly four fifths observed a single time. The sample was PBMCs. These receptor sequences come from a woman aged 40 to 55 in good health and CMV-seropositive.

The genes are TRBV7-9 and TRBJ1-1; D is unresolved. CDR1 SEHNR and CDR2 FQNEAQ come from the germline V gene (reference sequence). CDR3 size: 14 residues. V lost 1 base to trimming and J lost 2 bases, with 8 bases between them. The CDR3 coding sequence is TGTGCCAGCAGCTTAGAAGAGTTCAACACTGAAGCTTTCTTT. Encoded protein: CASSLEEFNTEAFF.

The CDR3 sequence: CASSARGLTEAFF. The DNA for the CDR3 is TGTGCCAGCAGCGCCAGGGGGCTCACTGAAGCTTTCTTT. The chain recombines TRBV9 with TRBJ1-1, with TRBD1 matching over 8 bases. Germline CDR1 reads SGDLS; CDR2 reads YYNGEE. The CDR3 contains 13 residues. The V and J ends lost 3 bases and 4 bases, in that order; junction bases with no gene match: 2.

This clone was recorded once. This chain joins TRBV30 and TRBJ2-7; a weak D match, TRBD1 (5 bases). Trimming removed 0 bases from V and 3 bases from J, with 15 bases in between. This CDR3 has 15 residues. Per the germline V gene, CDR1 is GTSNPN and CDR2 is SVGIG (reference sequence). CDR3 DNA: TGTGCCTGGAGTGTACAGGCAGGTGGTCTCTACGAGCAGTACTTC. Amino acids: CAWSVQAGGLYEQYF.

This chain connects TRBV5-1 to TRBJ2-1, with a possible D match to TRBD1 (7 bases). Per the germline V gene, CDR1 is SGHRS and CDR2 is YFSETQ. V gave up 0 bases and J gave up 7 bases, with 20 bases separating them. This CDR3 contains 17 residues. The CDR3 is CASSLAEGAGGLNEQFF. DNA of the CDR3: TGCGCCAGCAGCTTGGCCGAGGGAGCAGGGGGGTTGAATGAGCAGTTCTTC.

The chain joins TRBV28 to TRBJ1-1, with D perhaps matching TRBD1 (5 bases). CDR1 and CDR2 (germline): MDHEN, SYDVKM. Trimming cost V 2 bases and J 3 bases, with 10 bases left between them. CDR3 length: 14 amino acids. CDR3 sequence (DNA): TGTGCCAGCAGTTTAGTACGGGACTACACTGAAGCTTTCTTT. This gives the protein CASSLVRDYTEAFF.

The V and J genes are TRBV19 and TRBJ1-6; D unresolved. Trimming removed 4 bases from V and 6 bases from J, with 10 bases in between. Germline V gene lookup returns CDR1 LNHDA and CDR2 SQIVND (reference sequence). The CDR3 runs 14 residues. The CDR3 DNA follows: TGTGCCAGTAGTAGTCGGCAGGCTAATTCACCCCTCCACTTT. Translating it yields CASSSRQANSPLHF. The complete variable domain, with remaining parts taken from reference TRBV19 and TRBJ1-6, reads DGGITQSPKYLFRKEGQNVTLSCEQNLNHDAMYWYRQDPGQGLRLIYYSQIVNDFQKGDIAEGYSVSREKKESFPLTVTSAQKNPTAFYLCASSSRQANSPLHFGNGTRLTVT.

This clone was counted a few times. This chain connects TRBV7-6 to TRBJ1-6; weak D call: TRBD1 (6 bases). Trimming pared 0 bases from V and 4 bases from J, leaving 13 bases between. Per germline, CDR1 SGHVS and CDR2 FNYEAQ. The CDR3 loop spans 17 amino acids. This CDR3 reads CASSLARQGKYNSPLHF. CDR3 coding DNA: TGTGCCAGCAGCTTAGCGCGCCAGGGGAAGTATAATTCACCCCTCCACTTT.

This chain connects TRBV29-1 to TRBJ2-5; 7 bases line up with TRBD1. TRBJ2-7 explains the end of the DNA better; the J call may be wrong. From germline, CDR1 is SQVTM and CDR2 ANQGSEA. The length of the CDR3 is 14 residues. The CDR3: CSVSVGTVYTEQYF. The CDR3 DNA reads as TGCAGCGTCAGTGTCGGGACAGTGTATACCGAGCAGTACTTC.

V usage is TRBV5-5 and J usage is TRBJ2-1; the D gene is possibly TRBD2 (5 bases). V shed 0 bases and J shed 0 bases, with 16 bases lying between them. The germline gives CDR1 SGHKS, CDR2 YYEKEE (reference sequence). CDR3 length equals 18 residues. The DNA for the CDR3 is TGTGCCAGCAGCTTGGTTACGGGAACAAGCAGCTCCTACAATGAGCAGTTCTTC. Its translation is CASSLVTGTSSSYNEQFF. Supplemented by reference TRBV5-5 and TRBJ2-1, the full variable domain reads DAGVTQSPTHLIKTRGQQVTLRCSPISGHKSVSWYQQVLGQGPQFIFQYYEKEERGRGNFPDRFSARQFPNYSSELNVNALLLGDSALYLCASSLVTGTSSSYNEQFFGPGTRLTVL.

V gene TRBV7-9 combines with J gene TRBJ1-4; D might be TRBD1 (6 bases). The CDR3 sequence is 14 residues long. V dropped 5 bases and J dropped 7 bases, with 14 bases sitting between them. Germline V gene lookup returns CDR1 SEHNR and CDR2 FQNEAQ (reference sequence). The CDR3 bases are TGTGCCAGCAGCAAGTCAGGGGCCGGTGAAAAACTGTTTTTT. Its translation is CASSKSGAGEKLFF.